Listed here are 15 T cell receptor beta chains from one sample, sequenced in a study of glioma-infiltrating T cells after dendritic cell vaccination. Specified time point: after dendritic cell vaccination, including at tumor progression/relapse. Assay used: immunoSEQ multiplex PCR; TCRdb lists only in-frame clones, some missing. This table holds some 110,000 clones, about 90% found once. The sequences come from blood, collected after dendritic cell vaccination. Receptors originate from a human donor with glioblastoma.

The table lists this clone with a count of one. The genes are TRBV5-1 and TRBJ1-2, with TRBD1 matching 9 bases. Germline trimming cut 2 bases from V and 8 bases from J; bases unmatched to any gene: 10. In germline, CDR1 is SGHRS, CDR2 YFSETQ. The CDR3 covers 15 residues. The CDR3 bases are TGCGCCAGCAGCTTCATCTTACAGGGGGCGGAAGGCTACACCTTC. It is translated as CASSFILQGAEGYTF.

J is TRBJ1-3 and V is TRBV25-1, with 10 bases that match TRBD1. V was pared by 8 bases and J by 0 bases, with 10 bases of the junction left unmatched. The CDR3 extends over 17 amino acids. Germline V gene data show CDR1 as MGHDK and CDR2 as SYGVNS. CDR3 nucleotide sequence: TGTGCCAGCCAGGGGGACAGGGGAACCTCCTCTGGAAACACCATATATTTT. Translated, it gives CASQGDRGTSSGNTIYF.

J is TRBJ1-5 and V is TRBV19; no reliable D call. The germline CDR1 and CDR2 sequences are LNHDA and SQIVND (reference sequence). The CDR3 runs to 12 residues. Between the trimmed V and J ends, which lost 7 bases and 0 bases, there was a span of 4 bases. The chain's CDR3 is CASTLSNQPQHF. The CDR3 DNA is TGTGCCAGTACCCTTAGCAATCAGCCCCAGCATTTT.

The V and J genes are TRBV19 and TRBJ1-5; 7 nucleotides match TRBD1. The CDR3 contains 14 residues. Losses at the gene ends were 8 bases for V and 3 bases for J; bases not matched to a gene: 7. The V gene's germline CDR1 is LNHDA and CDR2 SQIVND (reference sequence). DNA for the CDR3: TGTGCCAGTGTGCAGGGGGTTACCAATCAGCCCCAGCATTTT. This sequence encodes CASVQGVTNQPQHF.

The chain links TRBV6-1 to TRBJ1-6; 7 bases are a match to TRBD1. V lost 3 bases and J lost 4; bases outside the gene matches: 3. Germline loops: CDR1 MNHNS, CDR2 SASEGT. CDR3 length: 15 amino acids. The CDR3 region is CASSEGQLYNSPLHF. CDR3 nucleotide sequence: TGTGCCAGCAGTGAGGGACAGCTTTATAATTCACCCCTCCACTTT.

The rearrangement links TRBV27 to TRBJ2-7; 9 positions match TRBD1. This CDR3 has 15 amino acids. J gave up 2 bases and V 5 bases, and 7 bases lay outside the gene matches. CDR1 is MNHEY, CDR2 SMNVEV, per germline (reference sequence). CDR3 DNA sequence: TGTGCCAGCAGTGCCACGGGACAGGGAGCCTACGAGCAGTACTTC. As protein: CASSATGQGAYEQYF.

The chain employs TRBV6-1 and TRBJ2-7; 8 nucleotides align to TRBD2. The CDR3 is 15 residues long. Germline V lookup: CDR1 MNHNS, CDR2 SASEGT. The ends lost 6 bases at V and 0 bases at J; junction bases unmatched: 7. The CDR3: CASSLESGSSYEQYF. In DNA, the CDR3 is TGTGCCAGCAGCCTCGAGAGCGGGAGCTCCTACGAGCAGTACTTC.

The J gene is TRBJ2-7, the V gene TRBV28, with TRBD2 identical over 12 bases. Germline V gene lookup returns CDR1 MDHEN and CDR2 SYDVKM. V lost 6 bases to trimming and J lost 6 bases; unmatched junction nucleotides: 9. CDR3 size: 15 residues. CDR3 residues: CASSSTGTSGREQYF. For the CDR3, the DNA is TGTGCCAGCAGCTCTACCGGGACTAGCGGGCGCGAGCAGTACTTC. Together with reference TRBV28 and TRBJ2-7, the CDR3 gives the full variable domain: DVKVTQSSRYLVKRTGEKVFLECVQDMDHENMFWYRQDPGLGLRLIYFSYDVKMKEKGDIPEGYSVSREKKERFSLILESASTNQTSMYLCASSSTGTSGREQYFGPGTRLTVT.

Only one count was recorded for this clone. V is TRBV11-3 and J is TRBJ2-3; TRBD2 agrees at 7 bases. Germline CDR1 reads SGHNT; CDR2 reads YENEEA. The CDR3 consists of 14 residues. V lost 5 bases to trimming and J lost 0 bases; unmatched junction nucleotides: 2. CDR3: CASSQLASTDTQYF. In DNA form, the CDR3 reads TGTGCCAGCAGCCAACTAGCGAGCACAGATACGCAGTATTTT.

CDR3 nucleotides: TGTGCCAGCAGCTTGGTAGCGAGAAGGTCTAATGAGCAGTTCTTC. Protein sequence: CASSLVARRSNEQFF. The chain recombines TRBV5-6 with TRBJ2-1; a weak D match, TRBD2 (5 bases). This CDR3 comprises 15 residues. Germline V lookup: CDR1 SGHDT, CDR2 YYEEEE. V lost 0 bases and J lost 7, with 14 bases in between. The entire variable domain, with the rest obtained from reference TRBV5-6 and TRBJ2-1, is as follows: DAGVTQSPTHLIKTRGQQVTLRCSPKSGHDTVSWYQQALGQGPQFIFQYYEEEERQRGNFPDRFSGHQFPNYSSELNVNALLLGDSALYLCASSLVARRSNEQFFGPGTRLTVL.

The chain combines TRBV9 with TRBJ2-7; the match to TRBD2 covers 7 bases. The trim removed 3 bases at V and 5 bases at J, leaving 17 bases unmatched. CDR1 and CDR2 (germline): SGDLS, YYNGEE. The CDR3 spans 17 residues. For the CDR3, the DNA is TGTGCCAGCAGCGGTGGGGGGGGAGGGAGAAACCACCACGAGCAGTACTTC. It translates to CASSGGGGGRNHHEQYF.

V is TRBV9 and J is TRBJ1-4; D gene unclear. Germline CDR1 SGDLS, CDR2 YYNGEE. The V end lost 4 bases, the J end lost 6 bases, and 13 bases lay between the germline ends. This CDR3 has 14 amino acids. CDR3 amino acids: CASSPGGSYEKLFF. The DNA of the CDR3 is TGTGCCAGCAGCCCGGGCGGGTCCTATGAAAAACTGTTTTTT.

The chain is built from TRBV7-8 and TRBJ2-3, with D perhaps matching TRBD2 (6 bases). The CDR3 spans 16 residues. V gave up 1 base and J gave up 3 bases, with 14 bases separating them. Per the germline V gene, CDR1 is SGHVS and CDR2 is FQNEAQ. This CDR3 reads CASSLEVGGATDTQYF. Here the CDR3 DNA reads TGTGCCAGCAGCTTAGAGGTGGGGGGAGCAACAGATACGCAGTATTTT.

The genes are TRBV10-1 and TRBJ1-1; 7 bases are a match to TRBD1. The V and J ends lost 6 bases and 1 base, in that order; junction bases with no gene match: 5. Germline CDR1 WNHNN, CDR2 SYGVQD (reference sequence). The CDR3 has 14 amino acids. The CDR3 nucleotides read TGCGCCAGCAGCGACGGACAGGCGAACACTGAAGCTTTCTTT. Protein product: CASSDGQANTEAFF.

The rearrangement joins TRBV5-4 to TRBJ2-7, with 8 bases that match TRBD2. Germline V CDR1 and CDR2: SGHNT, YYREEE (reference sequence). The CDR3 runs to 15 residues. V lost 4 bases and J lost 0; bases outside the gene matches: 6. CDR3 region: CASSATLAASYEQYF. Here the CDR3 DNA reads TGTGCCAGCAGCGCCACACTAGCGGCCTCCTACGAGCAGTACTTC.